The T cell receptor beta chain under discussion was sequenced for a study of blood T cell repertoires in COVID-19 (dated by TCRdb to about 2020). For context, the study as a whole: Collaborator samples came from the United States, Italy and Spain and covered acute and convalescent phases of COVID-19. Where available, HLA class I and class II types were taken from metadata supplied by the sample provider and were not determined by assay-based typing. The sample metadata nearly always contained a de-identified subject ID, COVID-19 status, age in years and sex. The repertoires were made available in a free public database intended to serve as a resource for research on the immune response to SARS-CoV-2. The samples were drawn from two sources: the first 160 participants of the ongoing ImmuneRACE study, and 1,000 to 1,500 subjects contributed by 6 global collaborators. The prospective study material was composed of cDNA or gDNA derived from T cells, B-cell-depleted T cells, or PBMCs. Subjects who had been exposed to COVID-19, were actively infected with it, or had recovered from it provided the deeply sampled blood TCRbeta repertoires that made up the dataset.

CDR1 and CDR2, looked up from the germline V gene, are SGDLS and YYNGEE. For this chain, trimming is 0 bases at the V end and 7 bases at the J end, and the number of junction bases without a gene match is 6. The CDR3 measures 14 amino acids from cysteine to phenylalanine. CDR3 DNA only is kept here, 42 bases in frame from base 1. To note about this clone: No cognate antigen has been identified for it. The record has no base qualities; no much larger clone is one base away.

Results and caveats for the whole study, not just this receptor: The amount of clinical and demographic metadata varied by source and participant and was provided uncurated.

The immunoSEQ Assay, a bias-controlled multiplex PCR, was used to amplify TCRbeta CDR3 regions from genomic DNA. Per the original workflow: Within the assay, amplification of reference gene primers was used to estimate how many nucleated cells each sample contained. To quantify the absolute abundance of each unique TCRbeta CDR3 rearrangement, sequence reads were collapsed and filtered. For each sample, productive Simpson clonality was calculated as the square root of Simpson's diversity index over productive rearrangements. As stored in TCRdb, this immuneACCESS dataset retains in-frame rearrangements with V and J assigned. A fraction of the clones does not appear; measured against another copy, unresolved V genes explain less than half of the discrepancy, and the remainder lacks a known reason. V, J and clone size were drawn from that table, and D and trimming were deduced from the DNA. The sample records 150,000 to 200,000 clones, approximately 95% of which are singletons. The ten largest clones represent 2% of the sample.

One collaborating source in Seattle enrolled patients during active infection and followed them longitudinally through the course of disease. The collaborating institutions used their own protocols to collect whole blood in K2EDTA tubes. For TCRbeta analysis, collaborator samples were shipped as frozen whole blood, as isolated PBMCs, or as DNA extracted from either sample type. The sequencing input was peripheral blood. The rearrangement joined TRBV9 to TRBJ2-5, and 7 junction bases match TRBD2. This clonotype was obtained from a woman in her sixties with COVID-19, enrolled during active disease. The nucleotide sequence reads as follows: TGTGCCAGCAGCGTAGTTGAGACTAGCCTGACCCAGTACTTC. It translates to CASSVVETSLTQYF.